This T cell receptor (beta chain) was sequenced for a study of regulatory T cells in long-lasting Graves disease. Study as a whole: Newly diagnosed Graves' patients had taken antithyroid drugs under 3 months. Study-wide findings and caveats: TRBV28, TRBJ1-2 and TRBJ2-5 were segments that persistent disease favored.

Time point described: newly diagnosed GD, antithyroid drugs for less than 3 months. RNA extracted from PBMCs served as the sequencing template. Through Arm-PCR of CDR3 regions and iRepertoire HTBI primers, TCR beta libraries were built. MiXCR was run by TCRdb on the multiplex PCR reads, yielding one entry per CDR3 protein. The data contain about 560,000 distinct CDR3 sequences, about 16% of them singletons. This clonotype was seen more than once but under ten times. Its cognate antigen is unknown. V dropped 4 bases and J dropped 6; count of bases not matched to a gene: 13. Germline V gene data show CDR1 as SGHRS and CDR2 as YFSETQ. The CDR3 extends over 16 amino acids. These same records also appear under a second study, on T cells in Graves' hyperthyroidism and ophthalmopathy.

The TCR comes from a man aged 18 to 29 with Graves disease. The chain links TRBV5-1 to TRBJ2-7; 10 bases fit TRBD1. Material: peripheral blood mononuclear cells (PBMCs), obtained at new diagnosis, from a patient treated with antithyroid drugs. The CDR3 here is CASSGHRDRGRSEQYF. As DNA, the CDR3 is TGCGCCAGCAGCGGGCACCGGGACAGGGGCCGGTCCGAGCAGTACTTC.